The present T cell receptor (beta chain) was sequenced within a study of CD8 T cells in ankylosing spondylitis. This clonotype was seen more than once but under ten times. The J segment lost 0 bases and the V segment lost 0 bases, leaving 5 bases of the junction unmatched. Germline lookup yields CDR1 MGHDK and CDR2 SYGVNS. The CDR3 spans 18 residues. MiXCR, run by TCRdb on the 5' RACE reads, gives a single entry per CDR3 protein. The data hold 150,000 to 200,000 distinct CDR3 sequences, with more than 9% observed a single time. The source of this sequence is a male donor with ankylosing spondylitis or in good health (not recorded which). The chain employs TRBV25-1 and TRBJ2-3, with 11 bases fitting TRBD2. The material sequenced was blood, either unsorted or a sorted T cell fraction (not recorded which). The CDR3 loop reads CASSEYGVAGGSTDTQYF. The DNA for the CDR3 is TGTGCCAGCAGTGAATACGGGGTAGCGGGAGGGAGCACAGATACGCAGTATTTT. The complete variable domain, with remaining parts taken from reference TRBV25-1 and TRBJ2-3, reads EADIYQTPRYLVIGTGKKITLECSQTMGHDKMYWYQQDPGMELHLIHYSYGVNSTEKGDLSSESTVSRIRTEHFPLTLESARPSHTSQYLCASSEYGVAGGSTDTQYFGPGTRLTVL.